These T cell receptor beta chains were read from a single sample in a study of blood T cell repertoires in COVID-19. Assay: immunoSEQ multiplex PCR; the TCRdb copy retains only in-frame clones and omits some. The sample yields roughly 200,000 clones, about 80% seen once. The sequencing sample was made of peripheral blood. The receptors originated from a human donor in a cohort sampled during active COVID-19. Both conserved end residues are part of each CDR3. The D gene is left open where the match is weak. Clone sizes are given selectively: once, few, many, or a class where the clone is expanded.

v_call: TRBV6-2/TRBV6-3
j_call: TRBJ2-7
clone_size: .
d_call: .
cdr3_length: 16
cdr3_nt: TGTGCCAGCAGACCTTGGTCGCGGGGGACACCCTACGAGCAGTACTTC
cdr3_aa: CASRPWSRGTPYEQYF

v_call: TRBV27
j_call: TRBJ2-6
clone_size: .
d_call: .
cdr3_length: 13
cdr3_nt: TGTGCCAGCCCTAGCTCTGGGGCCAACGTCCTGACTTTC
cdr3_aa: CASPSSGANVLTF

v_call: TRBV5-1
j_call: TRBJ2-3
clone_size: .
d_call: TRBD2
cdr3_length: 15
cdr3_nt: TGCGCCAGCAGCCCAGCGGGACGTAGCACAGATACGCAGTATTTT
cdr3_aa: CASSPAGRSTDTQYF

v_call: TRBV6-1
j_call: TRBJ2-1
clone_size: .
d_call: .
cdr3_length: 19
cdr3_nt: TGTGCCAGCAGTGAACAGAGGGGTACGGCGGGATTCCGCCACAATGAGCAGTTCTTC
cdr3_aa: CASSEQRGTAGFRHNEQFF

v_call: TRBV19
j_call: TRBJ2-7
clone_size: .
d_call: TRBD1
cdr3_length: 15
cdr3_nt: TGTGCCAGTAGTGGAACCGGGACAGGGGGCGACGAGCAGTACTTC
cdr3_aa: CASSGTGTGGDEQYF

v_call: TRBV9
j_call: TRBJ2-1
clone_size: .
d_call: TRBD1
cdr3_length: 15
cdr3_nt: TGTGCCAGCAGCGTAAGTGGGACAGGGTCTTATGAGCAGTTCTTC
cdr3_aa: CASSVSGTGSYEQFF

v_call: TRBV5-1
j_call: TRBJ2-3
clone_size: .
d_call: .
cdr3_length: 14
cdr3_nt: TGCGCCAGCAGCGGGGGCTCTAGCACAGATACGCAGTATTTT
cdr3_aa: CASSGGSSTDTQYF

v_call: TRBV9
j_call: TRBJ1-2
clone_size: .
d_call: TRBD1
cdr3_length: 14
cdr3_nt: TGTGCCAGCAGCATCCGGGACAGGCCAGGTGGCTACACCTTC
cdr3_aa: CASSIRDRPGGYTF

v_call: TRBV6-5
j_call: TRBJ2-1
clone_size: .
d_call: TRBD1
cdr3_length: 15
cdr3_nt: TGTGCCAGCAGGGACAGGGGGTCTCACTACAATGAGCAGTTCTTC
cdr3_aa: CASRDRGSHYNEQFF

v_call: TRBV7-6
j_call: TRBJ1-4
clone_size: .
d_call: TRBD1
cdr3_length: 17
cdr3_nt: TGTGCCAGCAGCCCATTAGGGACAGGGAGCGTGGTGGAAAAACTGTTTTTT
cdr3_aa: CASSPLGTGSVVEKLFF

v_call: TRBV6-2/TRBV6-3
j_call: TRBJ1-1
clone_size: .
d_call: .
cdr3_length: 12
cdr3_nt: TGTGCCAGCAGTTACTGGGGAGATGAAGCTTTCTTT
cdr3_aa: CASSYWGDEAFF

v_call: TRBV27
j_call: TRBJ2-7
clone_size: .
d_call: .
cdr3_length: 14
cdr3_nt: TGTGCCAGCAGCTCAGGAGGGTCGGGTTACGAGCAGTACTTC
cdr3_aa: CASSSGGSGYEQYF

v_call: TRBV18
j_call: TRBJ1-6
clone_size: .
d_call: .
cdr3_length: 15
cdr3_nt: TGTGCCAGCTCACCGAATCGGGGGGACAATTCACCCCTCCACTTT
cdr3_aa: CASSPNRGDNSPLHF

v_call: TRBV27
j_call: TRBJ1-2
clone_size: .
d_call: TRBD1
cdr3_length: 13
cdr3_nt: TGTGCCAGCAGTATGACAGGGGGTGAGGGCTACACCTTC
cdr3_aa: CASSMTGGEGYTF

v_call: TRBV7-2
j_call: TRBJ2-2
clone_size: once
d_call: .
cdr3_length: 14
cdr3_nt: TGTGCCAGCAGCCCAACAGGGATCGCCGGGGAGCTGTTTTTT
cdr3_aa: CASSPTGIAGELFF

v_call: TRBV5-6
j_call: TRBJ2-2
clone_size: .
d_call: TRBD2
cdr3_length: 16
cdr3_nt: TGTGCCAGCAGCTTTGGTTCAGCGGGGGTCACCGGGGAGCTGTTTTTT
cdr3_aa: CASSFGSAGVTGELFF

v_call: TRBV5-6
j_call: TRBJ1-1
clone_size: once
d_call: .
cdr3_length: 13
cdr3_nt: TGTGCCAGCAGCGTCCTAATGAACACTGAAGCTTTCTTT
cdr3_aa: CASSVLMNTEAFF

v_call: TRBV7-2
j_call: TRBJ2-5
clone_size: .
d_call: TRBD2
cdr3_length: 16
cdr3_nt: TGTGCCAGCAGCTTACGCCCTAGCGGGGGGGAAGAGACCCAGTACTTC
cdr3_aa: CASSLRPSGGEETQYF

v_call: TRBV2
j_call: TRBJ2-1
clone_size: .
d_call: TRBD2
cdr3_length: 15
cdr3_nt: TGTGCCAGCAGAGGGACTAGCGGGGTATACAATGAGCAGTTCTTC
cdr3_aa: CASRGTSGVYNEQFF

v_call: TRBV3-1/TRBV3-2
j_call: TRBJ2-1
clone_size: once
d_call: .
cdr3_length: 12
cdr3_nt: TGTGCCAGCAGCCAAGGGCGGGGTGAGCAGTTCTTC
cdr3_aa: CASSQGRGEQFF

v_call: TRBV2
j_call: TRBJ2-7
clone_size: .
d_call: .
cdr3_length: 11
cdr3_nt: TGTGCCAGCAGTGTATCCTACGAGCAGTACTTC
cdr3_aa: CASSVSYEQYF

v_call: TRBV14
j_call: TRBJ1-3
clone_size: once
d_call: TRBD1
cdr3_length: 17
cdr3_nt: TGTGCCAGCAGCTCGGACAGGGGACTACCCTCTGGAAACACCATATATTTT
cdr3_aa: CASSSDRGLPSGNTIYF

v_call: TRBV5-4
j_call: TRBJ1-4
clone_size: .
d_call: .
cdr3_length: 14
cdr3_nt: TGTGCCAGCAGCGCCGGGACTTTGAATGAAAAACTGTTTTTT
cdr3_aa: CASSAGTLNEKLFF

v_call: TRBV10-3
j_call: TRBJ1-1
clone_size: .
d_call: TRBD1
cdr3_length: 14
cdr3_nt: TGTGCCATCAGTGGGACAGGAGGAAACACTGAAGCTTTCTTT
cdr3_aa: CAISGTGGNTEAFF

v_call: TRBV7-2
j_call: TRBJ1-6
clone_size: .
d_call: TRBD1
cdr3_length: 14
cdr3_nt: TGTGCCAGCAGCTTCAGGACAGGGCGGTCACCCCTCCACTTT
cdr3_aa: CASSFRTGRSPLHF

v_call: TRBV4-1
j_call: TRBJ2-2
clone_size: few
d_call: .
cdr3_length: 14
cdr3_nt: TGCGCCAGCAGCCAAGAGGCTAGCTCCGGGGAGCTGTTTTTT
cdr3_aa: CASSQEASSGELFF

v_call: TRBV5-1
j_call: TRBJ1-4
clone_size: .
d_call: TRBD1
cdr3_length: 14
cdr3_nt: TGCGCCAGCAGCCCAGGACAGGGGGTTGAAAAACTGTTTTTT
cdr3_aa: CASSPGQGVEKLFF

v_call: TRBV7-6
j_call: TRBJ1-2
clone_size: few
d_call: TRBD1
cdr3_length: 16
cdr3_nt: TGTGCCAGCAGCCTACGACCGGGACAGGGCCACTATGGCTACACCTTC
cdr3_aa: CASSLRPGQGHYGYTF

v_call: TRBV7-2
j_call: TRBJ2-7
clone_size: .
d_call: .
cdr3_length: 15
cdr3_nt: TGTGCCAGCAGCCCCCAGGGAAGCGCCTTATACGAGCAGTACTTC
cdr3_aa: CASSPQGSALYEQYF

v_call: TRBV12-5
j_call: TRBJ2-2
clone_size: once
d_call: .
cdr3_length: 16
cdr3_nt: TGTGCTAGTGTGCCCCCGGACATGGTGAACACCGGGGAGCTGTTTTTT
cdr3_aa: CASVPPDMVNTGELFF

v_call: TRBV18
j_call: TRBJ2-7
clone_size: .
d_call: .
cdr3_length: 14
cdr3_nt: TGTGCCAGCTCAGTCCGGGGTGTAAAGAACGAGCAGTACTTC
cdr3_aa: CASSVRGVKNEQYF

v_call: TRBV5-6
j_call: TRBJ2-3
clone_size: .
d_call: TRBD2
cdr3_length: 16
cdr3_nt: TGTGCCAGCAGCCTCGGACTAGCGGAAACCCCCTGGAGGCAGTATTTT
cdr3_aa: CASSLGLAETPWRQYF

v_call: TRBV10-3
j_call: TRBJ2-3
clone_size: .
d_call: .
cdr3_length: 15
cdr3_nt: TGTGCCATCAGTGGGGAAGGGGCCAACACAGATACGCAGTATTTT
cdr3_aa: CAISGEGANTDTQYF

v_call: TRBV7-2
j_call: TRBJ2-7
clone_size: .
d_call: .
cdr3_length: 13
cdr3_nt: TGTGCCAGCAGCCCCCTATCCGGCTACGAGCAGTACTTC
cdr3_aa: CASSPLSGYEQYF

v_call: TRBV3-1/TRBV3-2
j_call: TRBJ2-1
clone_size: once
d_call: .
cdr3_length: 15
cdr3_nt: TGTGCCAGCAGCCAAGAAGAGGGGGCCTACAATGAGCAGTTCTTC
cdr3_aa: CASSQEEGAYNEQFF

v_call: TRBV9
j_call: TRBJ2-7
clone_size: few
d_call: .
cdr3_length: 14
cdr3_nt: TGTGCCAGTGGGTACGGGGGGCTCCTAGACGAGCAGTACTTC
cdr3_aa: CASGYGGLLDEQYF

v_call: TRBV9
j_call: TRBJ1-5
clone_size: .
d_call: .
cdr3_length: 15
cdr3_nt: TGTGCCAGCAGCGCCTCGGGGAGCAGCAATCAGCCCCAGCATTTT
cdr3_aa: CASSASGSSNQPQHF

v_call: TRBV7-9
j_call: TRBJ2-1
clone_size: .
d_call: TRBD1
cdr3_length: 17
cdr3_nt: TGTGCCAGCAGCCCTCCCCAGGGGGCGGGGTCCTACAATGAGCAGTTCTTC
cdr3_aa: CASSPPQGAGSYNEQFF

v_call: TRBV4-2
j_call: TRBJ1-1
clone_size: .
d_call: TRBD1
cdr3_length: 16
cdr3_nt: TGTGCCAGCAGCTACGGGACAGGAGTTATGAACACTGAAGCTTTCTTT
cdr3_aa: CASSYGTGVMNTEAFF

v_call: TRBV11-2
j_call: TRBJ1-1
clone_size: few
d_call: TRBD1
cdr3_length: 14
cdr3_nt: TGTGCCAGCAGCTTAGAAGGGACAGGGTTTGAAGCTTTCTTT
cdr3_aa: CASSLEGTGFEAFF